This T cell receptor beta chain was recovered during a study of T-cell memory formation after mild COVID-19. General study points: Some SARS-CoV-2-responding clones were already detected in memory before infection. Contracting clones from day 15 to 85 had balanced CD4/CD8; later expanders favoured CD4+.

In germline, CDR1 is LGHNA, CDR2 YNFKEQ. V lost 4 bases to trimming and J lost 7 bases; unmatched junction nucleotides: 13. This CDR3 region has 19 residues. 5'RACE primed from the constant segment yielded TCR alpha and TCR beta cDNA libraries bearing sample barcodes and UMIs. TCRdb used MiXCR to reprocess the 5' RACE reads, holding one entry per CDR3 protein. The sample has 470,000 or so distinct CDR3 sequences; roughly 17% are singletons. This clonotype turned up a few times. The antigen is undetermined. The rearrangement uses TRBV4-2 and TRBJ2-2; 15 positions match TRBD2. The sample was PBMCs or a T cell subset sorted from them (not recorded which). The clonotype comes from a man between 18 and 29 years old who had mild COVID-19 (a few samples of this study predate the infection). Cell type and time point are not known. DNA for the CDR3: TGTGCCAGCAGCCCCCTCATGCGGGGACTAGCGGGGGGCGGCGGGGAGCTGTTTTTT. It yields the protein CASSPLMRGLAGGGGELFF.